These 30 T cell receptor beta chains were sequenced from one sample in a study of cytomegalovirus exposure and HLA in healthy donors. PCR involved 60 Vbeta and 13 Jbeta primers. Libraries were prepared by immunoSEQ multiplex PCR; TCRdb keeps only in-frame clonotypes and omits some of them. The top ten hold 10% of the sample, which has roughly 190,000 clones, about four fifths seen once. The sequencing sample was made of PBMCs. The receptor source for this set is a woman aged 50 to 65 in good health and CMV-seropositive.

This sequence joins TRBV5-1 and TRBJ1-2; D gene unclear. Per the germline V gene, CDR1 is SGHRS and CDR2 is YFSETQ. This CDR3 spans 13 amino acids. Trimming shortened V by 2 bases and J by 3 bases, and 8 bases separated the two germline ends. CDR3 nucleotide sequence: TGCGCCAGCAGCTTACAGTCAGACTATGGCTACACCTTC. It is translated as CASSLQSDYGYTF.

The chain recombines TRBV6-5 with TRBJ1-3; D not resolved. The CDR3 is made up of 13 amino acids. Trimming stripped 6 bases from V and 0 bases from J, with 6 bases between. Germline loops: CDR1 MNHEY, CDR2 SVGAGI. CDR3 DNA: TGTGCCAGCAGACCTAACTCTGGAAACACCATATATTTT. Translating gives CASRPNSGNTIYF.

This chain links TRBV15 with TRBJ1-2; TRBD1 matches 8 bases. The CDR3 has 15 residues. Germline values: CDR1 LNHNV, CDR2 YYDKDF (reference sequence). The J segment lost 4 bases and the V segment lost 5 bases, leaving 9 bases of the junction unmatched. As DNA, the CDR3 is TGTGCCACCAGCGTTATGACAGGGGTGGGCTATGGCTACACCTTC. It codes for CATSVMTGVGYGYTF. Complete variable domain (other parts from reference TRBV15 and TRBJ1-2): DAMVIQNPRYQVTQFGKPVTLSCSQTLNHNVMYWYQQKSSQAPKLLFHYYDKDFNNEADTPDNFQSRRPNTSFCFLDIRSPGLGDTAMYLCATSVMTGVGYGYTFGSGTRLTVV.

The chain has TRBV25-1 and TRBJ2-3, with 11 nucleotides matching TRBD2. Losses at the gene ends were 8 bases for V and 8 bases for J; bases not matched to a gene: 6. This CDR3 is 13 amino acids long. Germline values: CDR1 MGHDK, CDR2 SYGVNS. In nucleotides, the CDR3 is TGTGCCAGCTCTAGCGGGGGGTCCTCTACGCAGTATTTT. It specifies CASSSGGSSTQYF.

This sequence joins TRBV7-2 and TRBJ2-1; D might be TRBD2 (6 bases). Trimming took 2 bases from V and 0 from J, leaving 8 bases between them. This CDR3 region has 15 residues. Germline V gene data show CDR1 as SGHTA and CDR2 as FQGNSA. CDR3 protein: CASSLLSGSYNEQFF. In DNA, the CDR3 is TGTGCCAGCAGCTTACTTAGCGGCTCCTACAATGAGCAGTTCTTC.

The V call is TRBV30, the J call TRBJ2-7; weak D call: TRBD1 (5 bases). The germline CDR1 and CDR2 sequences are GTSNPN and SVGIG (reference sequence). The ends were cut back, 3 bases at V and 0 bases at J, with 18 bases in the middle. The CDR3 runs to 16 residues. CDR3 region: CAWSQPTDERSYEQYF. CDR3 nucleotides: TGTGCCTGGAGCCAACCGACAGACGAGCGCTCCTACGAGCAGTACTTC.

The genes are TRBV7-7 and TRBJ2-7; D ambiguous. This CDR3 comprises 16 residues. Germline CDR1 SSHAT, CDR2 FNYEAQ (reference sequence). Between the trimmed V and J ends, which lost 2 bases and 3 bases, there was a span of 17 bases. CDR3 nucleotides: TGTGCCAGCAGCTTAAACGCACCGGGTCTCGACTACGAGCAGTACTTC. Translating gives CASSLNAPGLDYEQYF.

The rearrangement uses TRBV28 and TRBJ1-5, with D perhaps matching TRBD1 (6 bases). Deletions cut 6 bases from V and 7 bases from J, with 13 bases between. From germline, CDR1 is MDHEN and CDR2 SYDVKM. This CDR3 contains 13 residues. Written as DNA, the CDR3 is TGTGCCAGCAGATACAGGGTGTGGCAGCCCCAGCATTTT. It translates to CASRYRVWQPQHF. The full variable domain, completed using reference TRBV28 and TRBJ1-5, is DVKVTQSSRYLVKRTGEKVFLECVQDMDHENMFWYRQDPGLGLRLIYFSYDVKMKEKGDIPEGYSVSREKKERFSLILESASTNQTSMYLCASRYRVWQPQHFGDGTRLSIL.

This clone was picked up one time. The CDR3 sequence: CASSLEVEGKLFF. The CDR3, as DNA: TGCGCCAGCAGCTTGGAGGTGGAGGGAAAACTGTTTTTT. The chain joins TRBV5-1 to TRBJ1-4; D gene unclear. Trimming cost V 0 bases and J 10 bases, with 10 bases left between them. This CDR3 spans 13 amino acids. CDR1 is SGHRS, CDR2 YFSETQ, per germline. Variable domain in full (rest from reference TRBV5-1 and TRBJ1-4): KAGVTQTPRYLIKTRGQQVTLSCSPISGHRSVSWYQQTPGQGLQFLFEYFSETQRNKGNFPGRFSGRQFSNSRSEMNVSTLELGDSALYLCASSLEVEGKLFFGSGTQLSVL.

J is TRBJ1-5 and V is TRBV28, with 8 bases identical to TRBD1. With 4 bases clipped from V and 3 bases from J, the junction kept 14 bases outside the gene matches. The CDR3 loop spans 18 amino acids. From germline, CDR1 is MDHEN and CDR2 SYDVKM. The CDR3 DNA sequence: TGTGCCAGCAGTTCAGGGTCCCGGACAGGGCAATACAATCAGCCCCAGCATTTT. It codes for CASSSGSRTGQYNQPQHF.

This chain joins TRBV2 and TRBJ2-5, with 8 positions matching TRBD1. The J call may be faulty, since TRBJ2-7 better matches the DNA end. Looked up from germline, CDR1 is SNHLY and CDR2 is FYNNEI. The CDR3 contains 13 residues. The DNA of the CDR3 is TGTGCCAGCAACGGACAGGGTACGGGCGAGCAGTACTTC. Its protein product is CASNGQGTGEQYF.

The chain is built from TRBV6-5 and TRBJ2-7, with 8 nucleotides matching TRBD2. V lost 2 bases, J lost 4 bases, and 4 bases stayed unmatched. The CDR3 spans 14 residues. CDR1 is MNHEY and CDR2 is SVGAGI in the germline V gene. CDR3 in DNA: TGTGCCAGCAGTTACGGCGGGGGGTTTTACGAGCAGTACTTC. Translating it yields CASSYGGGFYEQYF.

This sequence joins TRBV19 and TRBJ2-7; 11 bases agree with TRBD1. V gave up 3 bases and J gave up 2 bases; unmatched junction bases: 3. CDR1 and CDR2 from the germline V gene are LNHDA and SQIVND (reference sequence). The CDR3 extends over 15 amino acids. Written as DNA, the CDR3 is TGTGCCAGTAGTATGACGGGACAGGGGGCCTACGAGCAGTACTTC. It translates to CASSMTGQGAYEQYF.

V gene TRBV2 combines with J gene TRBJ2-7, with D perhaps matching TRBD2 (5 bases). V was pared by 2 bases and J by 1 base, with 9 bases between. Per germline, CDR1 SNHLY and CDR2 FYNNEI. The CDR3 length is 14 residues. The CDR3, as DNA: TGTGCCAGCAGTGAACCGCGGGTTTCCTACGAGCAGTACTTC. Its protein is CASSEPRVSYEQYF. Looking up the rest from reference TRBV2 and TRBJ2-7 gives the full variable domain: EPEVTQTPSHQVTQMGQEVILRCVPISNHLYFYWYRQILGQKVEFLVSFYNNEISEKSEIFDDQFSVERPDGSNFTLKIRSTKLEDSAMYFCASSEPRVSYEQYFGPGTRLTVT.

The CDR3 here is CASRLGTAQETQYF. CDR3 DNA sequence: TGCGCCAGCAGGCTAGGGACAGCCCAAGAGACCCAGTACTTC. The chain joins TRBV5-1 to TRBJ2-5; TRBD1 aligns across 7 bases. The CDR3 spans 14 residues. Germline assignment: CDR1 SGHRS and CDR2 YFSETQ. J was trimmed by 1 base and V by 5 bases; bases with no gene match: 5. Using reference TRBV5-1 and TRBJ2-5 for the parts outside the CDR3, the full variable domain is KAGVTQTPRYLIKTRGQQVTLSCSPISGHRSVSWYQQTPGQGLQFLFEYFSETQRNKGNFPGRFSGRQFSNSRSEMNVSTLELGDSALYLCASRLGTAQETQYFGPGTRLLVL.

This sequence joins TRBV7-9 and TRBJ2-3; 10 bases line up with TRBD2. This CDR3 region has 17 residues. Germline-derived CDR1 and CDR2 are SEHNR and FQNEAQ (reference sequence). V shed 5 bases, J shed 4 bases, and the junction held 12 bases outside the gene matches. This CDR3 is CASSPETIAGGADTQYF. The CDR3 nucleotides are TGTGCCAGCAGCCCTGAGACGATAGCGGGGGGTGCAGATACGCAGTATTTT.

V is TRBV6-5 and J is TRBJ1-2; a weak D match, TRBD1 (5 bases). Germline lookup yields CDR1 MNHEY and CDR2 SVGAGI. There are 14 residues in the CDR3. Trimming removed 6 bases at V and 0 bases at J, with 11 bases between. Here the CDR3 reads CASRQDGANYGYTF. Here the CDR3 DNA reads TGTGCCAGCAGACAGGACGGCGCTAACTATGGCTACACCTTC.

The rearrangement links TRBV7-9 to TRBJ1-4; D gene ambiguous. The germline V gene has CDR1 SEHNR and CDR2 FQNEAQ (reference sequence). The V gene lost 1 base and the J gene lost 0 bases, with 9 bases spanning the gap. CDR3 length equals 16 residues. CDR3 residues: CASSLERSATNEKLFF. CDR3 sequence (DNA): TGTGCCAGCAGCTTAGAAAGGAGTGCAACTAATGAAAAACTGTTTTTT.

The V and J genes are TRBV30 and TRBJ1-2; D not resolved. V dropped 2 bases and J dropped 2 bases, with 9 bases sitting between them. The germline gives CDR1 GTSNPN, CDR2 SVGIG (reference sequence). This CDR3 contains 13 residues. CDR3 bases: TGTGCCTGGAGTCCCAGCGGAAACTATGGCTACACCTTC. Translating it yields CAWSPSGNYGYTF.

The CDR3, as DNA: TGTGCCAGCAGTAATCGACACCTTAGTATCAACGAGCAGTACTTC. Protein sequence: CASSNRHLSINEQYF. The J gene is TRBJ2-7, the V gene TRBV7-9; D is unclear. The germline V gene has CDR1 SEHNR and CDR2 FQNEAQ (reference sequence). CDR3 length equals 15 residues. V gave up 6 bases and J gave up 5 bases, with 20 bases separating them.

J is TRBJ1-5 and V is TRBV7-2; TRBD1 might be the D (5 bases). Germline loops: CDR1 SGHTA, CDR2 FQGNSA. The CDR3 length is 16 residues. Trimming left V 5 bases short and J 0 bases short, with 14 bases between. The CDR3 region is CASSGPGLPSNQPQHF. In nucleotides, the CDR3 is TGTGCCAGCAGCGGGCCGGGACTGCCTAGCAATCAGCCCCAGCATTTT.

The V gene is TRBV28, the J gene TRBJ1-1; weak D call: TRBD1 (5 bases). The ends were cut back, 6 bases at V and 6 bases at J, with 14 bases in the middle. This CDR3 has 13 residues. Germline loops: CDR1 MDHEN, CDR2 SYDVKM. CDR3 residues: CASSNPPGSEAFF. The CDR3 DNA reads TGTGCCAGCAGCAACCCCCCAGGGTCTGAAGCTTTCTTT.

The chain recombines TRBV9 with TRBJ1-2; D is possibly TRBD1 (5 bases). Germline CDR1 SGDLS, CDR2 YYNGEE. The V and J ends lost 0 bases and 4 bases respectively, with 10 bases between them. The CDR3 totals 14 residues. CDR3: CASSVGGTAYGYTF. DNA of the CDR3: TGTGCCAGCAGCGTAGGGGGCACAGCCTATGGCTACACCTTC.

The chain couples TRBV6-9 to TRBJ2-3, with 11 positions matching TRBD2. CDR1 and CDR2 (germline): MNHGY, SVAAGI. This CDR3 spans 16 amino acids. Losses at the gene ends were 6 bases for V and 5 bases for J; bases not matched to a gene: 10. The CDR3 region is CASSRGPGLAEDTQYF. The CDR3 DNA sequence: TGTGCCAGCAGCCGCGGGCCGGGACTAGCGGAAGATACGCAGTATTTT.

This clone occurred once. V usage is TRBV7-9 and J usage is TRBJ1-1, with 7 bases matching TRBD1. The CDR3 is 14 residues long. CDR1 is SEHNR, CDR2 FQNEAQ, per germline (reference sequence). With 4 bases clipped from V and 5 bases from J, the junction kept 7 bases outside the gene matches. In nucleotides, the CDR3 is TGTGCCAGCAGCTCGAGGGGCAGGGGGACTGAAGCTTTCTTT. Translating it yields CASSSRGRGTEAFF.

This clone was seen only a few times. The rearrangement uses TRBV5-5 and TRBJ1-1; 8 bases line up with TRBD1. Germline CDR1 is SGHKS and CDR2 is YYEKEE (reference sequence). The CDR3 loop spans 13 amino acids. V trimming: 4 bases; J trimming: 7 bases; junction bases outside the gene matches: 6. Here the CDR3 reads CASSRQGIGEAFF. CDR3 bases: TGTGCCAGCAGCCGACAGGGGATCGGTGAAGCTTTCTTT. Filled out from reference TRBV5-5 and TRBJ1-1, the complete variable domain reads DAGVTQSPTHLIKTRGQQVTLRCSPISGHKSVSWYQQVLGQGPQFIFQYYEKEERGRGNFPDRFSARQFPNYSSELNVNALLLGDSALYLCASSRQGIGEAFFGQGTRLTVV.

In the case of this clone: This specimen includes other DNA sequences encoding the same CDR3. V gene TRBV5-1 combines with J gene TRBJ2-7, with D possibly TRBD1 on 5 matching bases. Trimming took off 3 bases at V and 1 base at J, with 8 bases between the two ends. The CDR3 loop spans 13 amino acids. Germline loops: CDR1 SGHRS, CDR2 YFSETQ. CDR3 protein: CASSSQGSYEQYF. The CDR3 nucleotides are TGCGCCAGCAGCTCTCAGGGTTCCTACGAGCAGTACTTC. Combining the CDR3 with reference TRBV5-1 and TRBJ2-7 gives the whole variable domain KAGVTQTPRYLIKTRGQQVTLSCSPISGHRSVSWYQQTPGQGLQFLFEYFSETQRNKGNFPGRFSGRQFSNSRSEMNVSTLELGDSALYLCASSSQGSYEQYFGPGTRLTVT.

CDR3 sequence: CASLAGGPSKDTQYF. The CDR3 DNA reads as TGTGCCAGCCTAGCGGGGGGGCCATCTAAAGATACGCAGTATTTT. The chain links TRBV6-1 to TRBJ2-3; 12 bases align to TRBD2. The CDR3 totals 15 residues. V was pared by 8 bases and J by 5 bases, with 8 bases of the junction left unmatched. Looked up from germline, CDR1 is MNHNS and CDR2 is SASEGT.

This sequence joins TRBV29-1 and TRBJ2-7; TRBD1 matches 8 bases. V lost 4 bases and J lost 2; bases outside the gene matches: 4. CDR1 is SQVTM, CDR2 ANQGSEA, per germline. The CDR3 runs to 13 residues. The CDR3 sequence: CSVVQGETYEQYF. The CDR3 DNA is TGCAGCGTTGTACAGGGGGAAACCTACGAGCAGTACTTC.

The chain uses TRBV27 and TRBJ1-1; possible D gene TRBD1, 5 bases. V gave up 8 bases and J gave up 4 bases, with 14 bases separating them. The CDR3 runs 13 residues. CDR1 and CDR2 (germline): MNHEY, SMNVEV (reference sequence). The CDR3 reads CASSRRAPTEAFF. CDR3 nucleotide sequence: TGTGCCAGCTCACGCAGGGCCCCCACTGAAGCTTTCTTT.